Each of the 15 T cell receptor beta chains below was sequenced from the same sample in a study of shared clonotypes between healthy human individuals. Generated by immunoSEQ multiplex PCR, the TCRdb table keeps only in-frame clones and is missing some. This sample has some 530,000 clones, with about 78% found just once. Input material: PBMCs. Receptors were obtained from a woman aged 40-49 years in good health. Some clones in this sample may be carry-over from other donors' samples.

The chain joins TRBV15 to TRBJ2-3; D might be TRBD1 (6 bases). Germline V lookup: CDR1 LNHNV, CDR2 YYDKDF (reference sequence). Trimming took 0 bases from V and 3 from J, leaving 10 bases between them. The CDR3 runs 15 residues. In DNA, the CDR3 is TGTGCCACCAGCAGAGATACAGGGCATACAGATACGCAGTATTTT. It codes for CATSRDTGHTDTQYF.

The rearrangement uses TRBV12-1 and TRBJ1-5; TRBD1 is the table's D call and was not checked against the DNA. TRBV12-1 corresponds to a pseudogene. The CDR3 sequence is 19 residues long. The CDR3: CASSLQGRKRHYSNQPQHF. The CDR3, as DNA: TGTGCCAGCAGCCTACAGGGGAGGAAGAGGCACTATAGCAATCAGCCCCAGCATTTT.

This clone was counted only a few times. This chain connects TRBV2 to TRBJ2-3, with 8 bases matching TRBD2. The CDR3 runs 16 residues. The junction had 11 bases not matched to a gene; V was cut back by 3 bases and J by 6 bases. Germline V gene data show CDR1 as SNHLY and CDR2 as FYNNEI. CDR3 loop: CASSEGSGGPVDTQYF. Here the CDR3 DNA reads TGTGCCAGCAGTGAGGGGTCGGGAGGGCCGGTCGATACGCAGTATTTT.

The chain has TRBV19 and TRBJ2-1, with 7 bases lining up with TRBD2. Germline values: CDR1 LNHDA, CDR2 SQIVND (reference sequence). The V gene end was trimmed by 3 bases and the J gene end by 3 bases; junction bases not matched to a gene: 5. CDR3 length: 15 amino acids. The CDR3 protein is CASSIALADYNEQFF. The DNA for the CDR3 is TGTGCCAGTAGTATTGCTCTAGCGGACTACAATGAGCAGTTCTTC.

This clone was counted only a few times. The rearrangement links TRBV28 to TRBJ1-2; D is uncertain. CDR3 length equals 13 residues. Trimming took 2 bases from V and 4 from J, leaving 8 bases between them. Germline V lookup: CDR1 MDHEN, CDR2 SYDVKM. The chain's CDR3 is CASSLQFSYGYTF. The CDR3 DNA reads TGTGCCAGCAGTTTACAGTTCTCCTATGGCTACACCTTC.

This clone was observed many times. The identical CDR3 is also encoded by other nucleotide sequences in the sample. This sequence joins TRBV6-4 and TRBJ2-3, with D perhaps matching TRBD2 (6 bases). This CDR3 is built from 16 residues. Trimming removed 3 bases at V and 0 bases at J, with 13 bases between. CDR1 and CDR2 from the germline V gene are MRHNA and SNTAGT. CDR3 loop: CASSDSSAASTDTQYF. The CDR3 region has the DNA TGTGCCAGCAGTGATTCTAGCGCCGCTAGCACAGATACGCAGTATTTT.

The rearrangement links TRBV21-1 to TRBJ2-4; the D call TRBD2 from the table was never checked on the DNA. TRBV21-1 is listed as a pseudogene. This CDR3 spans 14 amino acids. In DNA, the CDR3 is TGTGCCAGCAGCAAAGTGGCTAGCTTAAACATTCAGTACTTC. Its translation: CASSKVASLNIQYF.

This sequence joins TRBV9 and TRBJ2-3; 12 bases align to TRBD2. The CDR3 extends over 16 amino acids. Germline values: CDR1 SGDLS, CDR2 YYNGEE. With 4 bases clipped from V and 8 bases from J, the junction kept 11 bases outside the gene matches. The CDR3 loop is CASSFSSGRAEGTQYF. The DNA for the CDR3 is TGTGCCAGCAGCTTTTCTAGCGGGAGGGCCGAGGGTACGCAGTATTTT.

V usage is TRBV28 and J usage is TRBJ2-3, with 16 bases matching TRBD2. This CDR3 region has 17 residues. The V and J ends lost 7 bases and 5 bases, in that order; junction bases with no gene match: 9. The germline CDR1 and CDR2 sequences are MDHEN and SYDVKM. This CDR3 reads CASTEGLAGGWGDTQYF. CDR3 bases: TGTGCCAGCACCGAGGGACTAGCGGGAGGGTGGGGAGATACGCAGTATTTT.

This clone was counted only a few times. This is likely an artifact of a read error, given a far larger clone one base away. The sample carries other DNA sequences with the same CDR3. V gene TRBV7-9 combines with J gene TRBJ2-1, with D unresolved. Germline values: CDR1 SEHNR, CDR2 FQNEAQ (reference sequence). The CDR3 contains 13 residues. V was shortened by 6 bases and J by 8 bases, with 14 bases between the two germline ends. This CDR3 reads CASSPPVEDEQFF. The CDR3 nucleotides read TGTGCCAGCAGTCCGCCGGTAGAGGATGAGCAGTTCTTC.

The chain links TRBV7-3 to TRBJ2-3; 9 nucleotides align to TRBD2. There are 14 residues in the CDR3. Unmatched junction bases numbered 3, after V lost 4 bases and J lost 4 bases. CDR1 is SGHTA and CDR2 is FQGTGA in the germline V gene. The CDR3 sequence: CASSSAGGSDTQYF. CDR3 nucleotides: TGTGCCAGCAGCTCGGCGGGAGGGTCAGATACGCAGTATTTT.

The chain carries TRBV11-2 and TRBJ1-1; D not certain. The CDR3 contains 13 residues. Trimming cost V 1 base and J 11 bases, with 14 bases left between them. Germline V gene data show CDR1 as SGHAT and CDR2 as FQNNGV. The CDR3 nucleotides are TGTGCCAGCAGCTTAGGTCCGTCGGGAATGGCTTTCTTT. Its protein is CASSLGPSGMAFF.

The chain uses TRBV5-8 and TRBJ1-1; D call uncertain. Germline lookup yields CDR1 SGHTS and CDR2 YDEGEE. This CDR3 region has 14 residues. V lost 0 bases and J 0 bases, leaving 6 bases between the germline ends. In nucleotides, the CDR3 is TGTGCCAGCAGCTTGGTCCCGGTGAACACTGAAGCTTTCTTT. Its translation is CASSLVPVNTEAFF.

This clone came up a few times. CDR3 DNA sequence: TGTGCCAGCAGCCAAGGACGCGGGAACCAGCGTGGGGATACGCAGTATTTT. This translates into CASSQGRGNQRGDTQYF. This chain joins TRBV4-2 and TRBJ2-3, with D perhaps matching TRBD2 (6 bases). Germline lookup yields CDR1 LGHNA and CDR2 YNFKEQ. The ends were cut back, 1 base at V and 6 bases at J, with 20 bases in the middle. The CDR3 spans 17 residues.

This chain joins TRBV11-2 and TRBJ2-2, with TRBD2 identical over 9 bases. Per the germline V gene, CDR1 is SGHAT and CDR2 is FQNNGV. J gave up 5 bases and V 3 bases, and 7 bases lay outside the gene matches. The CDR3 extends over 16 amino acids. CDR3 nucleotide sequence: TGTGCCAGCAGCTTGGAGAGAAGCGGGAGGACCGGGGAGCTGTTTTTT. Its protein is CASSLERSGRTGELFF.